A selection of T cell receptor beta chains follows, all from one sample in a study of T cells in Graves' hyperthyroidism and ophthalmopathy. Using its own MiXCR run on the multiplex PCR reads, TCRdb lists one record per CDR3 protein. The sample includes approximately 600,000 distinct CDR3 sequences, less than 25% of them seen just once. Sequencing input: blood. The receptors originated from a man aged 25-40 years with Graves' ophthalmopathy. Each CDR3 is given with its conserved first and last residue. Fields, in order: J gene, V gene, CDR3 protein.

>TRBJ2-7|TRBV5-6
CASSLAGAINEQYF
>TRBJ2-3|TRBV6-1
CASSSPRDTQYF
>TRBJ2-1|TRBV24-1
CATSDRLAGGSLNEQFF
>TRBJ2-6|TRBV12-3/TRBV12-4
CASSLGRRSGANVLTF
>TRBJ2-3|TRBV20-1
CSASRSGTSTDTQYF
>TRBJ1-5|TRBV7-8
CASSLMVTGYSNQPQHF
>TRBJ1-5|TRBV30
CAWSVSGFGQPQHF
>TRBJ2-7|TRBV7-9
CASSLGGQIYEQYF
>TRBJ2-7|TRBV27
CASSFREGSYEQYF
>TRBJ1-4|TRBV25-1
CASSAQGSLGEKLFF
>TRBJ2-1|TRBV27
CASSLRPMGNEQFF
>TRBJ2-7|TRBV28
CASRQGGTSGNYEQYF
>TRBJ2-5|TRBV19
CASSTGQGIRETQYF
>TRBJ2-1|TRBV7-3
CASSRTLSSYNEQFF
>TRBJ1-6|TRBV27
CASSSPGVGSPLHF
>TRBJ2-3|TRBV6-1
CASSEGGTTRTDTQYF
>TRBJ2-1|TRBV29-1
CSVEATRSYNEQFF
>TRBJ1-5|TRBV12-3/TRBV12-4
CASSLGVQPQHF
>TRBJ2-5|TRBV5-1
CASSSSLAGVVETQYF
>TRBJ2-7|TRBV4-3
CASSQERGVAFYEQYF
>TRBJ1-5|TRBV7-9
CASRPKDHSNQPQHF
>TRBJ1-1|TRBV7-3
CASSFGPNTEAFF
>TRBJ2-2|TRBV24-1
CATSDLNRENTGELFF